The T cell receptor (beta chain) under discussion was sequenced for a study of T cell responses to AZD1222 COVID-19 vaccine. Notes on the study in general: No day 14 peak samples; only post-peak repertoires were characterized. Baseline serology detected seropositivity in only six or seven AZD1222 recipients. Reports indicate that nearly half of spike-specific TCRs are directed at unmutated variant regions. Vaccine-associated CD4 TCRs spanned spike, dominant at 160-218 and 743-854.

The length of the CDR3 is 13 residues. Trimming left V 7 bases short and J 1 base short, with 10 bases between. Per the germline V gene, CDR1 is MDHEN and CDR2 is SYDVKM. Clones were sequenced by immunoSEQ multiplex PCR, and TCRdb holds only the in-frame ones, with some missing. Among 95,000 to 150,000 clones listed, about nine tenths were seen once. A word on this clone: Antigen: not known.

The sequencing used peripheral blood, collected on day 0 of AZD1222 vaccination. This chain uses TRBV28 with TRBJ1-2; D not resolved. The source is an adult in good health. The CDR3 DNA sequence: TGTGCCAGCAATCCCGGGGTTAACTATGGCTACACCTTC. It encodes CASNPGVNYGYTF.